A single sample gave rise to the 20 T cell receptor beta chains below, sequenced in a study of vaccination effects on CD4 cells after COVID-19. Measured with immunoSEQ multiplex PCR; TCRdb has only the in-frame clones, and not every one. The table lists over 65,000 clones, 75% to 80% of them singletons. Their antigens are not known. Culture lasted roughly eleven days before CD4+ T cell isolation. The sample in question was CD4+ T cells from PBMCs cultured without peptide, obtained before COVID-19 vaccination. All receptors derive from a human donor who received a COVID-19 vaccine.

The chain uses TRBV29-1 and TRBJ1-1; D unresolved. Trimming took off 7 bases at V and 0 bases at J, with 9 bases between the two ends. The germline V gene has CDR1 SQVTM and CDR2 ANQGSEA. The CDR3 spans 12 residues. The CDR3 spells CSAGRMNTEAFF. CDR3 coding DNA: TGCAGCGCCGGACGCATGAACACTGAAGCTTTCTTT.

The chain carries TRBV18 and TRBJ1-5, with TRBD1 matching over 7 bases. The germline V gene encodes CDR1 KGHSH and CDR2 LQKENI. The CDR3 contains 15 residues. V was pared by 3 bases and J by 0 bases, with 2 bases of the junction left unmatched. In DNA form, the CDR3 reads TGTGCCAGCTCACCCGGGACAGTTAGCAATCAGCCCCAGCATTTT. This sequence encodes CASSPGTVSNQPQHF.

CDR3 nucleotide sequence: TGTGCCACCAGTGATTTAGGGGGACAGGATTATAGCGGTACGCAGTATTTT. Protein sequence: CATSDLGGQDYSGTQYF. The V and J genes are TRBV24-1 and TRBJ2-3, with 8 positions matching TRBD1. Germline loops: CDR1 KGHDR, CDR2 SFDVKD. Losses at the gene ends were 1 base for V and 8 bases for J; bases not matched to a gene: 13. The CDR3 length is 17 residues.

V is TRBV14 and J is TRBJ2-5; no clear D. V lost 1 base and J 5 bases, leaving 14 bases between the germline ends. CDR1 and CDR2 (germline): SGHDN, FVKESK. There are 15 residues in the CDR3. CDR3 sequence (DNA): TGTGCCAGCAGCCAAGGCGGACCGGGCTGGGAGACCCAGTACTTC. Amino acids: CASSQGGPGWETQYF.

This clone has just one count. The CDR3 sequence is CASSYVPGGGYTF. CDR3 in DNA: TGTGCCAGCAGCTACGTGCCGGGAGGAGGCTACACCTTC. The chain joins TRBV7-8 to TRBJ1-2; D is unresolved. Germline V gene sequence: CDR1 SGHVS, CDR2 FQNEAQ. Trimming shortened V by 4 bases and J by 8 bases, and 14 bases separated the two germline ends. The CDR3 contains 13 residues.

This clone is a singleton in its sample. The chain combines TRBV6-1 with TRBJ2-7; maybe TRBD1 (6 bases). Germline V gene sequence: CDR1 MNHNS, CDR2 SASEGT. This CDR3 comprises 15 residues. V was shortened by 2 bases and J by 6 bases, with 17 bases between the two germline ends. The CDR3 loop is CASSEIVTGPGEQYV. CDR3 DNA sequence: TGTGCCAGCAGTGAAATAGTTACAGGGCCCGGCGAGCAGTACGTC.

This chain connects TRBV2 to TRBJ2-7; 11 bases line up with TRBD1. V lost 8 bases to trimming and J lost 1 base; unmatched junction nucleotides: 1. The CDR3 totals 13 residues. Germline CDR1 and CDR2: SNHLY and FYNNEI. The DNA for the CDR3 is TGTGCCAGCGGACAGGGGGCGTCCTACGAGCAGTACGTC. This codes for CASGQGASYEQYV.

This chain links TRBV5-8 with TRBJ1-1, with 7 bases that match TRBD1. The V segment lost 7 bases and the J segment 1 base; nucleotides outside the gene matches: 13. Germline-derived CDR1 and CDR2 are SGHTS and YDEGEE. This CDR3 is built from 16 residues. The CDR3 sequence is CASPNAPGQENTEAFF. The CDR3 bases are TGTGCCAGCCCTAACGCCCCCGGACAGGAGAACACTGAAGCTTTCTTT.

The V and J genes are TRBV12-5 and TRBJ2-6; D is perhaps TRBD1 (5 bases). CDR3 size: 15 residues. Trimming took off 6 bases at V and 1 base at J, with 10 bases between the two ends. CDR1 and CDR2 from the germline V gene are LGHNT and FRNRAP. This CDR3 reads CASGSPGSGANVLTF. DNA for the CDR3: TGTGCTAGTGGCAGTCCAGGGTCTGGGGCCAACGTCCTGACTTTC.

This CDR3 is CASSPRLVAGGLDTQYF. CDR3 DNA: TGTGCCAGCAGCCCCAGACTCGTAGCGGGGGGGCTGGATACGCAGTATTTT. The V and J genes are TRBV3-1 (or the pseudogene TRBV3-2) and TRBJ2-3; 11 nucleotides align to TRBD2. Per germline, CDR1 LGHDT and CDR2 YNNKEL (reference sequence). This CDR3 has 17 residues. The V and J ends lost 4 bases and 6 bases, in that order; junction bases with no gene match: 12.

The CDR3 DNA is TGTGCCAGCAGCTTAAAGGGGGACAGGTCTGGAAACACCATATATTTT. Translated, it gives CASSLKGDRSGNTIYF. V gene TRBV11-2 combines with J gene TRBJ1-3, with 8 positions matching TRBD1. V lost 2 bases to trimming and J lost 1 base; unmatched junction nucleotides: 4. The germline CDR1 and CDR2 sequences are SGHAT and FQNNGV. The CDR3 totals 16 residues.

This clone has more than one count but fewer than ten. This chain connects TRBV7-3 to TRBJ2-2, with 7 bases matching TRBD1. After removal of 5 bases from V and 0 bases from J, the junction contained 3 bases not matched to a gene. This CDR3 is 15 amino acids long. Germline lookup yields CDR1 SGHTA and CDR2 FQGTGA. The CDR3: CASSDRAANTGELFF. The CDR3 DNA is TGTGCCAGCAGCGACAGGGCCGCGAACACCGGGGAGCTGTTTTTT.

This clone has only a few counts. The rearrangement uses TRBV12-3 or TRBV12-4 and TRBJ1-6; 9 bases are shared with TRBD1. V gave up 8 bases and J gave up 9 bases; unmatched junction bases: 5. The CDR3 sequence is 13 residues long. The CDR3 protein is CASGKDRGSPLHF. CDR3 nucleotide sequence: TGTGCCAGCGGAAAGGACAGGGGTTCACCCCTCCACTTT.

This chain links TRBV9 with TRBJ1-1, with TRBD1 as a possible D gene (5 bases). The CDR3 covers 17 residues. Trimming took off 0 bases at V and 1 base at J, with 16 bases between the two ends. Germline V gene data show CDR1 as SGDLS and CDR2 as YYNGEE. CDR3 in amino acids: CASSVGSSAGPNTEAFF. CDR3 nucleotide sequence: TGTGCCAGCAGCGTAGGAAGCTCCGCGGGACCGAACACTGAAGCTTTCTTT. The variable domain in full, completed from reference TRBV9 and TRBJ1-1, reads DSGVTQTPKHLITATGQRVTLRCSPRSGDLSVYWYQQSLDQGLQFLIQYYNGEERAKGNILERFSAQQFPDLHSELNLSSLELGDSALYFCASSVGSSAGPNTEAFFGQGTRLTVV.

The chain carries TRBV10-3 and TRBJ1-1; 8 bases are shared with TRBD1. V gave up 6 bases and J gave up 0 bases; unmatched junction bases: 3. Germline loops: CDR1 ENHRY, CDR2 SYGVKD. The CDR3 consists of 14 residues. The CDR3 DNA is TGTGCCATCAGCGTGACAGGGGTGAACACTGAAGCTTTCTTT. This gives the protein CAISVTGVNTEAFF.

This clone was seen more than once but under ten times. The chain carries TRBV18 and TRBJ2-2; D may be TRBD1 (6 bases). CDR1 and CDR2 (germline): KGHSH, LQKENI. The ends were cut back, 3 bases at V and 5 bases at J, with 16 bases in the middle. The CDR3 has 16 residues. The CDR3: CASSPTVYTGTGELFF. The CDR3 DNA follows: TGTGCCAGCTCACCGACGGTATATACAGGGACCGGGGAGCTGTTTTTT.

The J gene is TRBJ1-1, the V gene TRBV5-5, with D unresolved. The germline V and J ends were trimmed by 0 bases and 1 base, with 10 bases remaining between them. The CDR3 totals 15 residues. The germline CDR1 and CDR2 sequences are SGHKS and YYEKEE (reference sequence). CDR3 bases: TGTGCCAGCAGCTTGGGGCCCCAGAAGAACACTGAAGCTTTCTTT. Translating gives CASSLGPQKNTEAFF.

The sample holds one count of this clone. J is TRBJ2-5 and V is TRBV6-5; D is ambiguous. The CDR3 runs to 16 residues. Germline assignment: CDR1 MNHEY and CDR2 SVGAGI. Trimming took off 0 bases at V and 1 base at J, with 12 bases between the two ends. CDR3 nucleotides: TGTGCCAGCAGTTACTCGCGTTTTCCGGGCCAAGAGACCCAGTACTTC. Its protein product is CASSYSRFPGQETQYF.

The chain has TRBV5-4 and TRBJ2-5; 7 bases are shared with TRBD1. J lost 0 bases, V lost 4 bases, and 9 bases had no gene match. CDR1 is SGHNT and CDR2 is YYREEE in the germline V gene (reference sequence). The CDR3 has 16 amino acids. CDR3 loop: CASSPAGGTHQETQYF. CDR3 DNA: TGTGCCAGCAGCCCCGCAGGGGGAACGCACCAAGAGACCCAGTACTTC. Together with reference TRBV5-4 and TRBJ2-5, the CDR3 gives the full variable domain: ETGVTQSPTHLIKTRGQQVTLRCSSQSGHNTVSWYQQALGQGPQFIFQYYREEENGRGNFPPRFSGLQFPNYSSELNVNALELDDSALYLCASSPAGGTHQETQYFGPGTRLLVL.

The CDR3 DNA is TGCGCCAGCAGTTCGGGCCAGGACTCGGAAAAACTGTTTTTT. Protein sequence: CASSSGQDSEKLFF. V usage is TRBV10-1 and J usage is TRBJ1-4; D remains ambiguous. The CDR3 is 14 residues long. V was pared by 5 bases and J by 8 bases, with 15 bases between. Looked up from germline, CDR1 is WNHNN and CDR2 is SYGVQD (reference sequence).